This is a list of T cell receptor beta chains from one sample in a study of blood T cell repertoires in COVID-19. Sequencing was performed with immunoSEQ multiplex PCR; in TCRdb, only in-frame clones are kept and a portion is missing. The table lists more than 140,000 clones, roughly four fifths of them singletons. Source material: peripheral blood. Receptors originate from a human donor in a cohort sampled during active COVID-19. The CDR3 runs from the conserved cysteine through the conserved F or W.

j_call v_call cdr3_aa
TRBJ1-4 TRBV15 CATRPGRATNEKLFF
TRBJ2-2 TRBV6-5 CASRLAENTGELFF
TRBJ1-4 TRBV4-2 CASSQDWSEKLFF
TRBJ2-7 TRBV4-2 CASSHSLAVSYEQYF
TRBJ2-7 TRBV7-2 CASSLGRTVYEQYF
TRBJ2-7 TRBV6-6 CASFLSGTGGAQYF
TRBJ1-6 TRBV5-4 CASSLSEFKPLHF
TRBJ2-5 TRBV29-1 CSLGQGPETQYF
TRBJ2-5 TRBV5-6 CASTEPWDSPSYQETQYF
TRBJ2-1 TRBV5-1 CASSLFTGQGLGEQFF
TRBJ2-1 TRBV9 CASSVGLSGDGGGQFF
TRBJ1-5 TRBV30 CACTGVNSNQPQHF
TRBJ2-7 TRBV28 CASGAQYEQYF